The 17 T cell receptor beta chains given below trace back to one sample, sequenced in a study of blood T cell repertoires in COVID-19. Assay: immunoSEQ multiplex PCR; the TCRdb copy retains only in-frame clones and omits some. This repertoire shows about 240,000 clones, about nine tenths found once; its top ten account for just over 2.5%. Source material: PBMCs or T cells enriched from blood (not recorded which). These receptor sequences come from a young woman with acute COVID-19.

V and J are TRBV10-3 and TRBJ2-7, with D perhaps matching TRBD1 (5 bases). This CDR3 spans 12 amino acids. With 4 bases removed from V and 3 bases from J, the gap between germline ends came to 7 bases. The germline CDR1 and CDR2 sequences are ENHRY and SYGVKD. Written as DNA, the CDR3 is TGTGCCATCAGTGTCGACAGCTACGAGCAGTACTTC. Its protein is CAISVDSYEQYF.

This rearrangement joins TRBV13 to TRBJ1-4; TRBD1 agrees at 7 bases. CDR1 PRHDT and CDR2 FYEKMQ come from the germline V gene (reference sequence). Unmatched junction bases numbered 4, after V lost 3 bases and J lost 0 bases. This CDR3 spans 16 amino acids. CDR3 region: CASSFTGDATNEKLFF. For the CDR3, the DNA is TGTGCCAGCAGCTTCACAGGGGATGCAACTAATGAAAAACTGTTTTTT.

The chain recombines TRBV15 with TRBJ1-3, with 7 bases fitting TRBD1. Germline V gene sequence: CDR1 LNHNV, CDR2 YYDKDF (reference sequence). The CDR3 covers 16 residues. V lost 1 base to trimming and J lost 4 bases; unmatched junction nucleotides: 7. CDR3 in DNA: TGTGCCACCAGCAGAGGACAGGGCCGAATAGGAAACACCATATATTTT. This translates into CATSRGQGRIGNTIYF.

V gene TRBV10-1 combines with J gene TRBJ2-1; D is possibly TRBD1 (6 bases). This CDR3 contains 20 residues. Per germline, CDR1 WNHNN and CDR2 SYGVQD (reference sequence). V was shortened by 0 bases and J by 7 bases, with 28 bases between the two germline ends. Written as DNA, the CDR3 is TGCGCCAGCAGTGAGTCAAGCAGGGGACCGGAGGATCCGAAGGTGAATGAGCAGTTCTTC. Translated: CASSESSRGPEDPKVNEQFF.

The V call is TRBV3-1 (or the pseudogene TRBV3-2), the J call TRBJ1-3, with 11 nucleotides matching TRBD1. The CDR3 totals 19 residues. Germline trimming cut 4 bases from V and 1 base from J; bases unmatched to any gene: 12. Germline CDR1 and CDR2: LGHDT and YNNKEL (reference sequence). Here the CDR3 DNA reads TGTGCCAGCAGCCTCGACGGGACAGGGGGTCGAGTATCTGGAAACACCATATATTTT. This translates into CASSLDGTGGRVSGNTIYF.

V gene TRBV4-2 combines with J gene TRBJ2-3; the match to TRBD2 covers 7 bases. Unmatched junction bases numbered 15, after V lost 0 bases and J lost 6 bases. Per germline, CDR1 LGHNA and CDR2 YNFKEQ. CDR3 length: 18 amino acids. In DNA form, the CDR3 reads TGTGCCAGCAGCCAAGAGGGGGTAGCGGGTTCCCACGGGGATACGCAGTATTTT. Its translation is CASSQEGVAGSHGDTQYF.

This chain links TRBV7-9 with TRBJ2-1, with D tentatively TRBD2 (5 bases). Germline CDR1 SEHNR, CDR2 FQNEAQ (reference sequence). The CDR3 runs to 13 residues. The germline V and J ends were trimmed by 5 bases and 8 bases, with 13 bases remaining between them. CDR3 amino acids: CASSLPEGDEQFF. The CDR3 DNA reads TGTGCCAGCAGCCTACCCGAGGGCGATGAGCAGTTCTTC.

V gene TRBV9 combines with J gene TRBJ2-1, with a tentative D call TRBD2 (7 bases). This CDR3 is 16 amino acids long. The V gene's germline CDR1 is SGDLS and CDR2 YYNGEE. Deletions cut 4 bases from V and 7 bases from J, with 21 bases between. The CDR3 sequence: CASSHPLGGPGNEQFF. In DNA, the CDR3 is TGTGCCAGCAGCCACCCCCTGGGGGGGCCGGGAAATGAGCAGTTCTTC. Together with reference TRBV9 and TRBJ2-1, the CDR3 gives the full variable domain: DSGVTQTPKHLITATGQRVTLRCSPRSGDLSVYWYQQSLDQGLQFLIQYYNGEERAKGNILERFSAQQFPDLHSELNLSSLELGDSALYFCASSHPLGGPGNEQFFGPGTRLTVL.

The gene calls are TRBV6-6 and TRBJ2-2; D gene ambiguous. V lost 6 bases and J 5 bases, leaving 13 bases between the germline ends. The CDR3 is 14 amino acids. Germline loops: CDR1 MNHNY, CDR2 SVGAGI (reference sequence). CDR3 coding DNA: TGTGCCAGCAGGCCGGCAGGTCTTACCGGGGAGCTGTTTTTT. This codes for CASRPAGLTGELFF.

The V gene is TRBV27, the J gene TRBJ2-7, with D perhaps matching TRBD2 (5 bases). From germline, CDR1 is MNHEY and CDR2 SMNVEV (reference sequence). Trimming removed 0 bases from V and 7 bases from J, with 16 bases in between. This CDR3 region has 15 residues. CDR3 bases: TGTGCCAGCAGTTTATCGAGGGCGGTTCCGAGGGAGCAGTACTTC. Translation gives CASSLSRAVPREQYF.

Remarks on this clone: Other DNA sequences within the sample encode an identical CDR3. V usage is TRBV30 and J usage is TRBJ2-7, with D tentatively TRBD1 (6 bases). CDR1 GTSNPN and CDR2 SVGIG come from the germline V gene (reference sequence). Trimming pared 0 bases from V and 4 bases from J, leaving 7 bases between. The CDR3 covers 12 residues. CDR3 loop: CAWSVQGYEQYF. In nucleotides, the CDR3 is TGTGCCTGGAGTGTTCAGGGGTACGAGCAGTACTTC.

The chain employs TRBV19 and TRBJ1-1; D not certain. CDR1 is LNHDA and CDR2 is SQIVND in the germline V gene (reference sequence). V was cut by 3 bases and J by 1 base, with 6 bases left in between. The CDR3 length is 13 residues. The CDR3 DNA reads as TGTGCCAGTAGTATTCGACAGAACACTGAAGCTTTCTTT. Amino acid sequence: CASSIRQNTEAFF.

The rearrangement uses TRBV4-3 and TRBJ2-1, with 10 bases fitting TRBD1. Germline CDR1 LGHNA, CDR2 YSLEER. Losses at the gene ends were 4 bases for V and 7 bases for J; bases not matched to a gene: 13. The CDR3 totals 17 residues. The CDR3 sequence: CASSPWDRGFSANEQFF. The CDR3 DNA sequence: TGCGCCAGCAGCCCTTGGGACAGGGGATTTAGTGCGAATGAGCAGTTCTTC.

This clone was detected once. The chain has TRBV7-2 and TRBJ1-1, with D possibly being TRBD1 (6 bases). Germline-derived CDR1 and CDR2 are SGHTA and FQGNSA. The V and J ends lost 6 bases and 1 base respectively, with 12 bases between them. The length of the CDR3 is 14 residues. The CDR3 nucleotides are TGTGCCAGCAGACCGGGACAACCGAACACTGAAGCTTTCTTT. As protein: CASRPGQPNTEAFF.

The rearrangement links TRBV5-4 to TRBJ1-2; D remains ambiguous. The germline gives CDR1 SGHNT, CDR2 YYREEE (reference sequence). V was cut by 1 base and J by 3 bases, with 7 bases left in between. This CDR3 has 13 residues. As DNA, the CDR3 is TGTGCCAGCAGCTTGTATCCGGACTATGGCTACACCTTC. It is translated as CASSLYPDYGYTF.

V and J are TRBV4-3 and TRBJ2-2, with 12 bases matching TRBD1. The germline CDR1 and CDR2 sequences are LGHNA and YSLEER. The CDR3 extends over 16 amino acids. V lost 4 bases to trimming and J lost 5 bases; unmatched junction nucleotides: 5. The CDR3 DNA reads TGCGCCAGCAGCCGGGGACAGGGGGCGGATACCGGGGAGCTGTTTTTT. Translation: CASSRGQGADTGELFF.

V gene TRBV6-4 combines with J gene TRBJ2-3; the match to TRBD1 covers 8 bases. The CDR3 consists of 16 residues. Germline CDR1 MRHNA, CDR2 SNTAGT. V trimming: 0 bases; J trimming: 2 bases; junction bases outside the gene matches: 4. The CDR3 coding sequence is TGTGCCAGCAGTGACTCGAACAGGGGGGCCACAGATACGCAGTATTTT. As protein: CASSDSNRGATDTQYF.